A selection of T cell receptor beta chains follows, all from one sample in a study of blood T cell repertoires in COVID-19. Sequencing was performed with immunoSEQ multiplex PCR; in TCRdb, only in-frame clones are kept and a portion is missing. The sample consists of 85,000 to 130,000 clones, over 65% of them appearing once. The specimen was peripheral blood. The source is an older man with COVID-19, enrolled during active disease. The CDR3 runs from the conserved cysteine through the conserved F or W. A D gene is named only where the DNA matches it firmly. Clone sizes are given selectively: once, few, many, or a class where the clone is expanded.

d_call	clone_size	v_call	j_call	cdr3_aa	cdr3_nt
-	-	TRBV10-3	TRBJ2-2	CAISVAGELFF	TGTGCCATCAGTGTAGCCGGGGAGCTGTTTTTT
-	few	TRBV12-2	TRBJ2-1	CASRPPTSGSPWSSYNEQFF	TGTGCAAGTCGCCCACCGACTAGCGGGAGTCCATGGAGCTCCTACAATGAGCAGTTCTTC
-	-	TRBV7-6	TRBJ1-1	CASSLVGGVNTEAFF	TGTGCCAGCAGCTTAGTGGGGGGTGTGAACACTGAAGCTTTCTTT
-	-	TRBV4-1	TRBJ1-4	CASRRVPATNEKLFF	TGCGCCAGTCGTCGGGTCCCTGCAACTAATGAAAAACTGTTTTTT
TRBD1	-	TRBV6-5	TRBJ1-2	CASSNGDSAYGYTF	TGTGCCAGCAGCAACGGGGACAGTGCCTATGGCTACACCTTC
-	few	TRBV2	TRBJ1-6	CASTPDTNNSPLHF	TGTGCCAGCACCCCGGACACTAATAATTCACCCCTCCACTTT
TRBD1	-	TRBV7-9	TRBJ1-2	CASNLGQGVNGYTF	TGTGCCAGCAACCTGGGACAGGGGGTGAATGGCTACACCTTC
TRBD1	-	TRBV29-1	TRBJ2-5	CSAVGGAETQYF	TGCAGCGCTGTAGGGGGCGCAGAGACCCAGTACTTC
-	-	TRBV6-5	TRBJ1-2	CAGRTDLNYGYTF	TGTGCCGGACGGACAGACCTTAACTATGGCTACACCTTC
TRBD1	-	TRBV2	TRBJ1-2	CASSVAGGYGYTF	TGTGCCAGCAGTGTGGCAGGGGGGTATGGCTACACCTTC
TRBD1	-	TRBV28	TRBJ2-7	CASSARDSGRYEQYF	TGTGCCAGCAGTGCCCGGGACAGTGGACGTTACGAGCAGTACTTC
-	-	TRBV9	TRBJ2-3	CASSYSVRGRSTDTQYF	TGTGCCAGCAGCTACTCCGTAAGGGGTCGATCCACAGATACGCAGTATTTT
TRBD1	-	TRBV19	TRBJ1-1	CASEPNRGKNTEAFF	TGTGCCAGCGAACCAAACAGGGGAAAGAACACTGAAGCTTTCTTT
TRBD2	-	TRBV5-1	TRBJ2-7	CASSSNSGTYEQYF	TGCGCCAGCAGCTCCAATAGCGGGACCTACGAGCAGTACTTC
TRBD2	-	TRBV7-3	TRBJ2-1	CASSLTPWGLAGGSTSPNEQFF	TGTGCCAGCAGCTTAACGCCCTGGGGGCTAGCGGGAGGATCCACGAGCCCCAATGAGCAGTTCTTC
-	few	TRBV15	TRBJ1-5	CATSRDRRYQPQHF	TGTGCCACCAGCAGAGATCGCCGGTATCAGCCCCAGCATTTT
TRBD2	once	TRBV3-1/TRBV3-2	TRBJ2-1	CASSQESPSGNPYNEQFF	TGTGCCAGCAGCCAAGAGTCCCCCAGCGGGAATCCCTACAATGAGCAGTTCTTC
-	-	TRBV5-1	TRBJ2-2	CASSSQWSGGELFF	TGCGCCAGCAGCTCCCAATGGAGCGGGGGGGAGCTGTTTTTT
TRBD2	once	TRBV9	TRBJ2-5	CASRPSGRRETQYF	TGTGCCAGCAGGCCTAGCGGGAGAAGAGAGACCCAGTACTTC
-	-	TRBV7-8	TRBJ2-2	CASSSQGNTGELFF	TGTGCCAGCAGTTCTCAGGGGAACACCGGGGAGCTGTTTTTT
-	-	TRBV21-1	TRBJ1-2	CASSKELRGCGNGYTF	TGTGCCAGCAGCAAAGAACTTCGGGGTTGTGGAAATGGCTACACCTTC
TRBD1	-	TRBV7-2	TRBJ2-1	CASSLGGTGNNEQFF	TGTGCCAGCAGCTTAGGAGGGACAGGGAACAATGAGCAGTTCTTC
-	-	TRBV5-8	TRBJ1-1	CASSSGHTMNTEAFF	TGTGCCAGCAGCTCGGGACACACCATGAACACTGAAGCTTTCTTT
-	-	TRBV2	TRBJ1-1	CASSDGPHGLNTEAFF	TGTGCCAGCAGTGATGGGCCCCACGGCCTTAACACTGAAGCTTTCTTT
-	-	TRBV5-4	TRBJ1-6	CASSSWPRERSNSPLHF	TGTGCCAGCAGCTCCTGGCCGAGGGAGAGGTCGAATTCACCCCTCCACTTT
-	few	TRBV7-2	TRBJ1-5	CASSLGGGYSNQPQHF	TGTGCCAGCAGCCTGGGGGGAGGATATAGCAATCAGCCCCAGCATTTT
-	-	TRBV7-9	TRBJ1-5	CASSPEGNQPQHF	TGTGCCAGCAGCCCAGAGGGAAATCAGCCCCAGCATTTT
TRBD1	-	TRBV2	TRBJ1-4	CASNPQGVNEKLFF	TGTGCCAGCAACCCACAGGGGGTTAATGAAAAACTGTTTTTT
-	-	TRBV28	TRBJ1-5	CASSRNQPQHF	TGTGCCAGCAGTCGTAATCAGCCCCAGCATTTT
-	-	TRBV21-1	TRBJ2-7	CPKGGKSASGYEQYF	TGTCCCAAAGGGGGGAAATCGGCTAGCGGTTACGAGCAGTACTTC
-	-	TRBV18	TRBJ1-1	CASSPTRGGSEAFF	TGTGCCAGCTCACCTACCCGGGGAGGGAGTGAAGCTTTCTTT
-	-	TRBV25-1	TRBJ2-5	CASSSFSSPETQYF	TGTGCCAGCAGTTCCTTTTCCTCCCCAGAGACCCAGTACTTC
TRBD2	many	TRBV29-1	TRBJ2-7	CSVEVSGTSYEQYF	TGCAGCGTTGAGGTTAGCGGGACGTCCTACGAGCAGTACTTC
TRBD1	-	TRBV19	TRBJ1-6	CASSPGTGYNSPLHF	TGTGCCAGTAGTCCCGGGACAGGCTATAATTCACCCCTCCACTTT
TRBD1	few	TRBV12-3/TRBV12-4	TRBJ1-2	CASSRQGYGYTF	TGTGCCAGCAGCCGACAGGGGTATGGCTACACCTTC
-	-	TRBV11-2	TRBJ2-7	CASSFIGEQYF	TGTGCCAGCAGCTTTATCGGCGAGCAGTACTTC
-	-	TRBV7-2	TRBJ2-3	CATKLGADTQYF	TGTGCCACCAAACTTGGAGCAGATACGCAGTATTTT
TRBD2	-	TRBV18	TRBJ2-3	CASSPRGGGLAGDGRTDTQYF	TGTGCCAGCTCACCCCGGGGAGGAGGTCTAGCGGGAGATGGGAGAACAGATACGCAGTATTTT
TRBD2	once	TRBV10-3	TRBJ2-2	CAISLTSVGTGELFF	TGTGCCATCAGCCTGACTAGCGTCGGCACCGGGGAGCTGTTTTTT
TRBD2	-	TRBV4-2	TRBJ2-1	CASKRAGLAGGYNEQFF	TGTGCCAGCAAACGCGCCGGACTAGCGGGAGGGTACAATGAGCAGTTCTTC
-	-	TRBV28	TRBJ2-3	CASSLGLFGADTQYF	TGTGCCAGCAGCTTAGGACTATTCGGCGCAGATACGCAGTATTTT
-	many	TRBV4-2	TRBJ2-7	CASSQVSSASSYEQYF	TGTGCCAGCAGCCAAGTCTCTAGCGCGAGCTCCTACGAGCAGTACTTC
TRBD2	-	TRBV10-3	TRBJ2-3	CAINPGTSATDTQYF	TGTGCCATCAATCCAGGGACTAGCGCCACAGATACGCAGTATTTT
TRBD1	-	TRBV11-2	TRBJ2-2	CASSTRQGVSTGELFF	TGTGCCAGCAGCACCCGACAGGGGGTTAGCACCGGGGAGCTGTTTTTT
TRBD2	-	TRBV9	TRBJ2-3	CASKPASGIADTQYF	TGTGCCAGCAAGCCGGCTAGCGGGATCGCAGATACGCAGTATTTT
-	once	TRBV9	TRBJ2-1	CASSPRTGTPLYNEQFF	TGTGCCAGCAGCCCGCGTACCGGGACTCCCTTATACAATGAGCAGTTCTTC
-	-	TRBV11-2	TRBJ2-1	CASSLQGSSYNEQFF	TGTGCCAGCAGCTTACAGGGGAGCTCCTACAATGAGCAGTTCTTC
TRBD1	few	TRBV5-1	TRBJ2-1	CASSTGQDIEQFF	TGCGCCAGCAGCACTGGACAGGATATTGAGCAGTTCTTC
TRBD1	-	TRBV2	TRBJ1-1	CASGLWTGVEAFF	TGTGCCAGCGGCCTGTGGACAGGGGTTGAAGCTTTCTTT
TRBD2	-	TRBV5-4	TRBJ2-5	CASSPGGTSETQYF	TGTGCCAGCAGTCCGGGGGGGACGTCGGAGACCCAGTACTTC
TRBD1	-	TRBV15	TRBJ1-5	CATSGQGFQPQHF	TGTGCCACCTCGGGACAGGGGTTTCAGCCCCAGCATTTT
-	-	TRBV28	TRBJ1-1	CASRAFGDTEAFF	TGTGCCAGCAGGGCCTTCGGGGACACTGAAGCTTTCTTT
TRBD2	-	TRBV5-1	TRBJ2-1	CASSLAKWRESRNNEQFF	TGCGCCAGCAGCTTGGCGAAATGGCGGGAGAGTAGAAACAATGAGCAGTTCTTC
-	-	TRBV11-2	TRBJ2-1	CASSLFLDSSYNEQFF	TGTGCCAGCAGCCTGTTTCTAGACTCCTCCTACAATGAGCAGTTCTTC
TRBD1	-	TRBV9	TRBJ1-1	CASSVATGQGTEAFF	TGTGCCAGCAGCGTAGCTACAGGACAGGGCACTGAAGCTTTCTTT
-	-	TRBV11-3	TRBJ2-1	CASSLEAGEQFF	TGTGCCAGCAGCTTAGAGGCAGGTGAGCAGTTCTTC
-	-	TRBV30	TRBJ1-1	CAWRNGGRGNTEAFF	TGTGCCTGGAGGAACGGGGGAAGGGGGAACACTGAAGCTTTCTTT
-	-	TRBV19	TRBJ2-5	CASSIGAAQETQYF	TGTGCCAGTAGTATTGGGGCGGCCCAAGAGACCCAGTACTTC
TRBD1	few	TRBV5-4	TRBJ1-1	CASSSGTGGAEAFF	TGTGCCAGCAGTTCAGGGACAGGAGGGGCTGAAGCTTTCTTT